The 27 T cell receptor beta chains below were found in one sample sequenced in a study of early T cells in non-severe SARS-CoV-2 infection. Each CDR3 protein gets one entry after TCRdb re-called the 5' RACE reads with MiXCR. The profile shows 85,000 to 95,000 distinct CDR3 sequences, approximately 15% of them singletons. Specimen: whole blood, collected at baseline. The receptors derive from an adult who was a healthcare worker with PCR-confirmed SARS-CoV-2 infection or an uninfected control (not recorded which).

V gene TRBV7-8 combines with J gene TRBJ1-3; D gene unclear. With 2 bases removed from V and 0 bases from J, the gap between germline ends came to 11 bases. Germline lookup yields CDR1 SGHVS and CDR2 FQNEAQ. The CDR3 sequence is 16 residues long. The CDR3 DNA is TGTGCCAGCAGCTTAACGTATGTGGTCTCTGGAAACACCATATATTTT. This encodes CASSLTYVVSGNTIYF.

This clonotype was seen at least ten times. The V call is TRBV19, the J call TRBJ2-1, with 15 bases matching TRBD2. This CDR3 has 16 amino acids. CDR1 and CDR2 (germline): LNHDA, SQIVND (reference sequence). Trimming removed 1 base from V and 10 bases from J; junction bases left unmatched: 5. The CDR3 sequence is CASSIGTGLAGGEQFF. Written as DNA, the CDR3 is TGTGCCAGTAGTATAGGGACGGGACTAGCGGGAGGCGAGCAGTTCTTC. Full variable domain (remainder filled in from reference TRBV19 and TRBJ2-1): DGGITQSPKYLFRKEGQNVTLSCEQNLNHDAMYWYRQDPGQGLRLIYYSQIVNDFQKGDIAEGYSVSREKKESFPLTVTSAQKNPTAFYLCASSIGTGLAGGEQFFGPGTRLTVL.

V and J are TRBV3-1 and TRBJ2-1; TRBD2 is a possible D gene (6 bases). The CDR3 runs to 16 residues. V was pared by 0 bases and J by 4 bases, with 13 bases between. Germline assignment: CDR1 LGHDT and CDR2 YNNKEL (reference sequence). CDR3 in DNA: TGTGCCAGCAGCCAAGAAGGGACGGGACTTTACAATGAGCAGTTCTTC. Its translation is CASSQEGTGLYNEQFF.

The chain combines TRBV6-2 or TRBV6-3 with TRBJ2-5; D gene unclear. CDR3 size: 12 residues. The V end was cut by 2 bases, the J end by 5 bases, with 6 bases between. CDR1 is MNHEY, CDR2 SVGEGT, per germline. The CDR3 bases are TGTGCCAGCAGTTACACCGGGGAGACCCAGTACTTC. Translated, it gives CASSYTGETQYF.

The gene calls are TRBV4-1 and TRBJ2-3; TRBD2 is a possible D gene (5 bases). Trimming removed 0 bases at V and 10 bases at J, with 11 bases between. Germline V gives CDR1 MGHRA, CDR2 YSYEKL. The CDR3 contains 13 residues. Written as DNA, the CDR3 is TGCGCCAGCAGCCAAGATCAGCTAGCCCCGCAGTATTTT. Its translation is CASSQDQLAPQYF.

This clonotype was found a few times. The V and J genes are TRBV12-3 or TRBV12-4 and TRBJ2-3, with a weak D call TRBD2 (6 bases). This CDR3 spans 14 amino acids. Trimming left V 3 bases short and J 0 bases short, with 7 bases between. The DNA for the CDR3 is TGTGCCAGCAGTTTGGGGAGGAGCACAGATACGCAGTATTTT. Amino acid sequence: CASSLGRSTDTQYF.

A few counts support this clonotype. The rearrangement links TRBV27 to TRBJ1-6, with a possible D match to TRBD1 (5 bases). The CDR3 loop spans 16 amino acids. From germline, CDR1 is MNHEY and CDR2 SMNVEV (reference sequence). With 1 base removed from V and 9 bases from J, the gap between germline ends came to 16 bases. CDR3 DNA sequence: TGTGCCAGCAGTTTATATACCGACAGAACAGGTTCACCCCTCCACTTT. This gives the protein CASSLYTDRTGSPLHF.

This clonotype was recorded at least ten times. This rearrangement joins TRBV12-3 or TRBV12-4 to TRBJ2-1, with D unresolved. Trimming shortened V by 0 bases and J by 7 bases, and 13 bases separated the two germline ends. This CDR3 spans 15 amino acids. As DNA, the CDR3 is TGTGCCAGCAGTTTAGCCTATTCCTCGAGGAATGAGCAGTTCTTC. It yields the protein CASSLAYSSRNEQFF.

This chain connects TRBV5-8 to TRBJ1-2, with D uncertain. CDR1 is SGHTS, CDR2 YDEGEE, per germline. The CDR3 length is 12 residues. The V end lost 4 bases, the J end lost 5 bases, and 9 bases lay between the germline ends. As DNA, the CDR3 is TGTGCCAGCAGCCGGACTGATTATGGCTACACCTTC. Translating gives CASSRTDYGYTF.

This clonotype was detected many times. The rearrangement uses TRBV4-3 and TRBJ2-3, with D unresolved. Germline V gives CDR1 LGHNA, CDR2 YSLEER. The CDR3 is made up of 13 amino acids. Trimming stripped 1 base from V and 8 bases from J, with 10 bases between. The CDR3 is CASSQGARSTQYF. The CDR3 coding sequence is TGCGCCAGCAGCCAAGGCGCCAGGAGTACGCAGTATTTT.

The chain carries TRBV18 and TRBJ1-5, with TRBD1 identical over 7 bases. The CDR3 totals 15 residues. Germline CDR1 and CDR2: KGHSH and LQKENI. Trimming removed 4 bases from V and 7 bases from J; junction bases left unmatched: 10. This chain's CDR3 is CASSRNREGGQPQHF. The DNA of the CDR3 is TGTGCCAGCTCACGCAACAGGGAAGGGGGCCAGCCCCAGCATTTT.

The chain links TRBV3-1 to TRBJ2-1; D possibly corresponds to TRBD1 (6 bases). Germline lookup yields CDR1 LGHDT and CDR2 YNNKEL (reference sequence). Trimming took 3 bases from V and 0 from J, leaving 18 bases between them. The CDR3 covers 18 residues. For the CDR3, the DNA is TGTGCCAGCAGCCAGGCTTCTTACAGGGTCCGCTCCTACAATGAGCAGTTCTTC. It codes for CASSQASYRVRSYNEQFF.

This clonotype turned up a few times. The CDR3 protein is CASSQGPSGVETQYF. The CDR3 DNA follows: TGTGCCAGCAGCCAGGGACCTTCAGGGGTAGAGACCCAGTACTTC. The V gene is TRBV7-9, the J gene TRBJ2-5; D is possibly TRBD1 (6 bases). Germline assignment: CDR1 SEHNR and CDR2 FQNEAQ (reference sequence). This CDR3 is built from 15 residues. Trimming took 5 bases from V and 4 from J, leaving 17 bases between them.

This clonotype was observed a few times. This chain joins TRBV29-1 and TRBJ2-2; TRBD1 matches at 8 bases. The junction had 9 bases not matched to a gene; V was cut back by 3 bases and J by 6 bases. The germline gives CDR1 SQVTM, CDR2 ANQGSEA. The CDR3 spans 15 residues. The CDR3 here is CSVDYGTGPAGELFF. CDR3 nucleotides: TGCAGCGTTGATTATGGGACAGGTCCGGCCGGGGAGCTGTTTTTT.

The chain has TRBV28 and TRBJ2-3, with a possible D match to TRBD1 (6 bases). The CDR3 runs to 14 residues. Germline CDR1 MDHEN, CDR2 SYDVKM. With 5 bases removed from V and 6 bases from J, the gap between germline ends came to 15 bases. In nucleotides, the CDR3 is TGTGCCAGCAGTGCTACAGGGTCAAGTGATACGCAGTATTTT. Its translation: CASSATGSSDTQYF.

CDR3 sequence: CASASGPQETQYF. CDR3 nucleotide sequence: TGTGCCAGTGCGAGCGGGCCCCAAGAGACCCAGTACTTC. V gene TRBV19 combines with J gene TRBJ2-5, with D tentatively TRBD2 (6 bases). Trimming removed 8 bases from V and 1 base from J, with 11 bases in between. This CDR3 region has 13 residues. CDR1 is LNHDA, CDR2 SQIVND, per germline (reference sequence). Full variable domain (outside the CDR3, taken from reference TRBV19 and TRBJ2-5): DGGITQSPKYLFRKEGQNVTLSCEQNLNHDAMYWYRQDPGQGLRLIYYSQIVNDFQKGDIAEGYSVSREKKESFPLTVTSAQKNPTAFYLCASASGPQETQYFGPGTRLLVL.

This clonotype was picked up a small number of times. CDR3 loop: CASSRERGLAGHNEQFF. CDR3 DNA: TGTGCCAGCAGCCGCGAAAGAGGACTAGCGGGCCACAATGAGCAGTTCTTC. The genes are TRBV13 and TRBJ2-1; 11 bases map to TRBD2. The ends lost 5 bases at V and 5 bases at J; junction bases unmatched: 11. CDR1 PRHDT and CDR2 FYEKMQ come from the germline V gene (reference sequence). There are 17 residues in the CDR3.

Only a few counts were recorded for this clonotype. The chain has TRBV4-3 and TRBJ1-4; D call uncertain. V shed 0 bases and J shed 8 bases, with 13 bases lying between them. The germline gives CDR1 LGHNA, CDR2 YSLEER. The CDR3 length is 15 residues. The DNA of the CDR3 is TGCGCCAGCAGCCAAGAACGGGCCCTTCGCGAAAAACTGTTTTTT. This gives the protein CASSQERALREKLFF.

The sample holds a few counts of this clonotype. This chain uses TRBV6-1 with TRBJ1-1; D remains unclear. The V end was cut by 2 bases, the J end by 5 bases, with 9 bases between. Per the germline V gene, CDR1 is MNHNS and CDR2 is SASEGT. This CDR3 has 13 amino acids. The CDR3 DNA is TGTGCCAGCAGTGAATATAGGGATACTGAAGCTTTCTTT. Its translation is CASSEYRDTEAFF.

The CDR3 protein is CASSRTSDTQYF. The CDR3 bases are TGTGCCAGCAGCCGGACTAGCGATACGCAGTATTTT. The J gene is TRBJ2-3, the V gene TRBV7-9; 8 bases line up with TRBD2. CDR1 and CDR2 (germline): SEHNR, FQNEAQ (reference sequence). The CDR3 totals 12 residues. The ends lost 5 bases at V and 6 bases at J; junction bases unmatched: 1.

The CDR3 bases are TGCAGTGCTCCTAGGGGGCCCGGGTCCTACAATGAGCAGTTCTTC. Translating it yields CSAPRGPGSYNEQFF. The rearrangement joins TRBV20-1 to TRBJ2-1, with 7 bases that match TRBD1. CDR1 is DFQATT, CDR2 SNEGSKA, per germline (reference sequence). This CDR3 has 15 amino acids. Trimming removed 5 bases from V and 1 base from J; junction bases left unmatched: 8.

V usage is TRBV2 and J usage is TRBJ2-1; 13 positions match TRBD2. The CDR3 has 16 residues. The junction had 5 bases not matched to a gene; V was cut back by 6 bases and J by 3 bases. From germline, CDR1 is SNHLY and CDR2 FYNNEI. The CDR3 sequence: CASRGTSGRGYNEQFF. The CDR3 bases are TGTGCCAGCAGGGGAACTAGCGGGAGGGGCTACAATGAGCAGTTCTTC.

For this clonotype: The DNA is left out, because the CDR3 cannot be placed on it with certainty; the CDR3 is given as TCRdb lists it. The chain recombines TRBV7-5 with TRBJ2-7. TRBV7-5 is an annotated pseudogene. The CDR3 spans 15 residues, counting both ends. CDR3 protein: CISVLGSARSYEQYF.

This clonotype occurred many times. The CDR3 here is CASSLYNPRKQFF. The CDR3 nucleotides read TGTGCCAGCAGCTTATATAATCCGCGTAAGCAGTTCTTC. This chain joins TRBV7-2 and TRBJ2-1; no reliable D call. V was clipped by 2 bases and J by 11 bases, with 13 bases between them. The CDR3 is made up of 13 amino acids. Looked up from germline, CDR1 is SGHTA and CDR2 is FQGNSA.

This clonotype turned up a few times. The chain uses TRBV7-2 and TRBJ2-3; D might be TRBD2 (6 bases). The CDR3 spans 15 residues. CDR1 SGHTA and CDR2 FQGNSA come from the germline V gene. Trimming removed 2 bases at V and 1 base at J, with 10 bases between. The CDR3 nucleotides read TGTGCCAGCAGCTTACGTAGCGGTGGCACAGATACGCAGTATTTT. Residues: CASSLRSGGTDTQYF. Together with reference TRBV7-2 and TRBJ2-3, the CDR3 gives the full variable domain: GAGVSQSPSNKVTEKGKDVELRCDPISGHTALYWYRQSLGQGLEFLIYFQGNSAPDKSGLPSDRFSAERTGGSVSTLTIQRTQQEDSAVYLCASSLRSGGTDTQYFGPGTRLTVL.

The rearrangement uses TRBV28 and TRBJ1-1; D may be TRBD1 (6 bases). V was trimmed by 2 bases and J by 3 bases, leaving 7 bases between them. The V gene's germline CDR1 is MDHEN and CDR2 SYDVKM. There are 13 residues in the CDR3. CDR3 loop: CASSLRGDTEAFF. The CDR3 nucleotides are TGTGCCAGCAGTTTAAGGGGGGACACTGAAGCTTTCTTT.

This clonotype came up a few times. V usage is TRBV9 and J usage is TRBJ2-2, with 10 nucleotides matching TRBD2. This CDR3 contains 16 residues. V lost 0 bases to trimming and J lost 8 bases; unmatched junction nucleotides: 7. Per the germline V gene, CDR1 is SGDLS and CDR2 is YYNGEE. The DNA for the CDR3 is TGTGCCAGCAGCGTAGGACTAGCGGGCCCTCAGGGGGAGCTGTTTTTT. It is translated as CASSVGLAGPQGELFF.